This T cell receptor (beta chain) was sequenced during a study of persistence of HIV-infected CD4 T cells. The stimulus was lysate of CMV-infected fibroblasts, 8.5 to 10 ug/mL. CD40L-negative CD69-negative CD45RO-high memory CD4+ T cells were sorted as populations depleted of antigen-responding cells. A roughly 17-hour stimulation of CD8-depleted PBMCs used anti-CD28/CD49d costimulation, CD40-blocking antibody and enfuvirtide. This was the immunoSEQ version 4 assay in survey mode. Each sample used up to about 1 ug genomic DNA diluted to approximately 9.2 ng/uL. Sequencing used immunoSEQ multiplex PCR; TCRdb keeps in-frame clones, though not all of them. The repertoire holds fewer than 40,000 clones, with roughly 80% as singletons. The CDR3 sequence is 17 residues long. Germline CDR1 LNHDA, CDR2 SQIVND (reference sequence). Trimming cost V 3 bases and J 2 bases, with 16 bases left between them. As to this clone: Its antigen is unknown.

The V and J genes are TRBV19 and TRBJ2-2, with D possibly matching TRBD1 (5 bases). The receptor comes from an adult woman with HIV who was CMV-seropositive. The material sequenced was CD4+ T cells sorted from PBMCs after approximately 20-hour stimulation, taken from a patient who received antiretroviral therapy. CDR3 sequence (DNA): TGTGCCAGTAGTATTCGGCAGGGTCCCACCAACACCGGGGAGCTGTTTTTT. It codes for CASSIRQGPTNTGELFF. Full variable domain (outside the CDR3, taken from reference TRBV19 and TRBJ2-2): DGGITQSPKYLFRKEGQNVTLSCEQNLNHDAMYWYRQDPGQGLRLIYYSQIVNDFQKGDIAEGYSVSREKKESFPLTVTSAQKNPTAFYLCASSIRQGPTNTGELFFGEGSRLTVL.